This TCR beta chain was sequenced for a study of monozygotic twins with inflammatory bowel disease. Study-wide results and caveats: No single strong signal or clonotype associated with IBD was supported.

Each UMI, carrying a 6-nucleotide sample barcode, came from template switching. For each CDR3 protein, TCRdb gives one entry from its re-call of the 5' RACE reads, without DNA. The sample shows about 210,000 distinct CDR3 sequences, and under 8.5% sits with its ten largest clones. In the case of this clonotype: Its antigen remains unknown.

This CDR3 contains 16 residues. Germline V gene sequence: CDR1 SGHKS, CDR2 YYEKEE (reference sequence). The sequenced material came from blood. The TCR comes from a human donor with ulcerative colitis or Crohn's disease, or a healthy co-twin of an affected twin (not recorded which). This sequence joins TRBV5-5 and TRBJ1-1. CDR3 protein: CASSLVSKLVNTEAFF.